The next 29 T cell receptor beta chains were all read from a single sample in a study of CD8+ T cells in alopecia areata. Noted treatment: oral pan-JAK inhibitor, 5-10 mg twice daily. Extraction and reverse transcription of RNA yielded cDNA as the sequencing template. Sequenced by immunoSEQ multiplex PCR; TCRdb stores in-frame clones only, minus some. Here the sample spans some 170,000 clones, roughly 50% being singletons. Sequences were derived from CD8+ T cells sorted from blood, sampled at week 24, from a patient treated with tofacitinib. These receptors were obtained from a human donor with alopecia areata.

This rearrangement joins TRBV6-5 to TRBJ2-1; the match to TRBD2 covers 8 bases. Germline V CDR1 and CDR2: MNHEY, SVGAGI. Trimming took 6 bases from V and 6 from J; bases not matched to a gene: 4. The CDR3 is 13 residues long. This chain's CDR3 is CASRPAGGNEQFF. The CDR3 DNA follows: TGTGCCAGCAGGCCTGCGGGGGGCAATGAGCAGTTCTTC.

This rearrangement joins TRBV5-1 to TRBJ2-7; D is uncertain. This CDR3 comprises 14 residues. Germline V CDR1 and CDR2: SGHRS, YFSETQ. V dropped 4 bases and J dropped 5 bases, with 16 bases sitting between them. This CDR3 reads CASSPDGPMDEQYF. Here the CDR3 DNA reads TGCGCCAGCAGCCCGGACGGACCTATGGACGAGCAGTACTTC.

This clone was detected only a few times. The chain employs TRBV7-2 and TRBJ1-5; D call uncertain. V was trimmed by 4 bases and J by 3 bases, leaving 7 bases between them. CDR1 is SGHTA, CDR2 FQGNSA, per germline. The CDR3 covers 13 residues. CDR3 DNA sequence: TGTGCCAGCAGCTCGGACCTCAATCAGCCCCAGCATTTT. Protein: CASSSDLNQPQHF.

CDR3 sequence reads: CASPRQGYDGYTF. CDR3 coding DNA: TGTGCCAGCCCCCGACAGGGGTACGATGGCTACACCTTC. The chain joins TRBV6-1 to TRBJ1-2; 8 nucleotides agree with TRBD1. Germline CDR1 is MNHNS and CDR2 is SASEGT. The CDR3 runs to 13 residues. V trimming: 8 bases; J trimming: 6 bases; junction bases outside the gene matches: 8.

This chain links TRBV12-5 with TRBJ2-1; 7 positions match TRBD1. Trimming cost V 7 bases and J 2 bases; bases outside gene matches: 5. This CDR3 spans 14 amino acids. From germline, CDR1 is LGHNT and CDR2 FRNRAP. CDR3 region: CASEPGQTYNEQFF. The CDR3 nucleotides read TGTGCTAGTGAACCGGGACAGACCTACAATGAGCAGTTCTTC.

V is TRBV29-1 and J is TRBJ2-7, with D hard to call. There are 12 residues in the CDR3. V lost 4 bases to trimming and J lost 4 bases, with 11 bases between them. CDR1 SQVTM and CDR2 ANQGSEA come from the germline V gene. This CDR3 is CSVVQNSYEQYF. The CDR3, as DNA: TGCAGCGTTGTTCAGAATAGTTACGAGCAGTACTTC.

The V gene is TRBV5-6, the J gene TRBJ2-5; D ambiguous. The CDR3 is 13 amino acids. The germline CDR1 and CDR2 sequences are SGHDT and YYEEEE. Trimming took off 0 bases at V and 6 bases at J, with 9 bases between the two ends. The CDR3 bases are TGTGCCAGCAGCTTGGCCCCGGAGCAGACCCAGTACTTC. The encoded protein is CASSLAPEQTQYF.

Notes on this clone: The junction departs from germline at one end; a sequencing error may be responsible. The rearrangement links TRBV2 to TRBJ2-3; D possibly corresponds to TRBD1 (5 bases). The germline gives CDR1 SNHLY, CDR2 FYNNEI. The CDR3 sequence is 12 residues long. The CDR3 protein is CASSDETATQYF. The DNA for the CDR3 is TGTGCCAGCAGTGATGAGACAGCTACGCAGTATTTT. Full variable domain (outside the CDR3, taken from reference TRBV2 and TRBJ2-3): EPEVTQTPSHQVTQMGQEVILRCVPISNHLYFYWYRQILGQKVEFLVSFYNNEISEKSEIFDDQFSVERPDGSNFTLKIRSTKLEDSAMYFCASSDETATQYFGPGTRLTVL.

V is TRBV6-5 and J is TRBJ1-1; TRBD1 aligns across 7 bases. The germline gives CDR1 MNHEY, CDR2 SVGAGI. The CDR3 is 16 residues long. J lost 0 bases, V lost 1 base, and 5 bases had no gene match. CDR3 loop: CASSYLPGGVNTEAFF. CDR3 nucleotide sequence: TGTGCCAGCAGTTACTTACCAGGGGGTGTGAACACTGAAGCTTTCTTT.

The CDR3 sequence: CASSLVDEQYF. The CDR3 DNA reads as TGTGCCAGCAGCTTAGTGGACGAGCAGTACTTC. V is TRBV7-9 and J is TRBJ2-7; D is uncertain. V lost 1 base, J lost 5 bases, and 3 bases lay in between. This CDR3 is built from 11 residues. Germline V gene lookup returns CDR1 SEHNR and CDR2 FQNEAQ (reference sequence). Full variable domain (remainder filled in from reference TRBV7-9 and TRBJ2-7): DTGVSQNPRHKITKRGQNVTFRCDPISEHNRLYWYRQTLGQGPEFLTYFQNEAQLEKSRLLSDRFSAERPKGSFSTLEIQRTEQGDSAMYLCASSLVDEQYFGPGTRLTVT.

V gene TRBV4-3 combines with J gene TRBJ2-7, with 9 bases fitting TRBD1. This CDR3 comprises 17 residues. Germline V gives CDR1 LGHNA, CDR2 YSLEER. With V trimmed by 0 bases and J by 2 bases, 8 bases remained unmatched. The CDR3 reads CASSQDFRDRATYEQYF. Here the CDR3 DNA reads TGCGCCAGCAGCCAAGATTTCCGGGACAGGGCGACCTACGAGCAGTACTTC.

The chain recombines TRBV6-4 with TRBJ2-3; TRBD2 matches at 9 bases. CDR1 is MRHNA, CDR2 SNTAGT, per germline. V shed 5 bases and J 0 bases; nucleotides not matched to a gene: 9. The CDR3 extends over 17 amino acids. The CDR3 sequence: CASSPTSGPSSTDTQYF. The CDR3 coding sequence is TGTGCCAGCAGTCCCACTAGCGGGCCCTCAAGCACAGATACGCAGTATTTT.

The chain uses TRBV9 and TRBJ2-7, with TRBD1 identical over 10 bases. Germline CDR1 reads SGDLS; CDR2 reads YYNGEE. The V and J ends lost 3 bases and 5 bases, in that order; junction bases with no gene match: 5. The CDR3 is 14 amino acids. Here the CDR3 reads CASSDRDRGDEQYF. The CDR3 DNA reads as TGTGCCAGCAGCGACCGGGACAGGGGTGACGAGCAGTACTTC.

CDR3 coding DNA: TGTGCCTGGAGTGTAGGCTACACTGAAGCTTTCTTT. It specifies CAWSVGYTEAFF. The chain employs TRBV30 and TRBJ1-1, with D unresolved. V shed 0 bases and J shed 3 bases, with 5 bases lying between them. Per the germline V gene, CDR1 is GTSNPN and CDR2 is SVGIG (reference sequence). The CDR3 loop spans 12 amino acids.

This clone occurred a few times. The J gene is TRBJ2-2, the V gene TRBV10-3, with D possibly being TRBD1 (6 bases). Germline V gene data show CDR1 as ENHRY and CDR2 as SYGVKD. The CDR3 length is 15 residues. Trimming took off 11 bases at V and 5 bases at J, with 21 bases between the two ends. CDR3 coding DNA: TGTGCCGTTCAGGACACAGGGAAAGGAACCGGGGAGCTGTTTTTT. It translates to CAVQDTGKGTGELFF.

The chain carries TRBV4-1 and TRBJ1-1; the match to TRBD1 covers 7 bases. The CDR3 consists of 15 residues. The J segment lost 5 bases and the V segment lost 4 bases, leaving 10 bases of the junction unmatched. Germline V gene sequence: CDR1 MGHRA, CDR2 YSYEKL. The CDR3 sequence is CASSPIRAGGTEAFF. The CDR3 DNA sequence: TGCGCCAGCAGCCCGATTAGGGCAGGGGGGACTGAAGCTTTCTTT.

The chain couples TRBV5-6 to TRBJ1-1; possible D gene TRBD1, 5 bases. In germline, CDR1 is SGHDT, CDR2 YYEEEE. The V gene lost 4 bases and the J gene lost 7 bases, with 20 bases spanning the gap. The CDR3 contains 15 residues. The CDR3 DNA sequence: TGTGCCAGCAGCCAAATGTCCCCCGGACAACATGAAGCTTTCTTT. Protein: CASSQMSPGQHEAFF.

The V call is TRBV29-1, the J call TRBJ2-7; D is possibly TRBD1 (5 bases). Germline loops: CDR1 SQVTM, CDR2 ANQGSEA. Trimming shortened V by 2 bases and J by 7 bases, and 9 bases separated the two germline ends. The CDR3 totals 11 residues. CDR3 loop: CSVERGGEQYF. CDR3 sequence (DNA): TGCAGCGTTGAAAGGGGTGGGGAGCAGTACTTC.

The CDR3 DNA reads as TGTGCCTGGAGGGACGACATGAATGGCTACACCTTC. It encodes CAWRDDMNGYTF. This chain uses TRBV30 with TRBJ1-2; D remains ambiguous. V gave up 3 bases and J gave up 6 bases, with 11 bases separating them. There are 12 residues in the CDR3. Per germline, CDR1 GTSNPN and CDR2 SVGIG (reference sequence).

The rearrangement uses TRBV2 and TRBJ1-1; 8 nucleotides agree with TRBD1. V was pared by 4 bases and J by 8 bases, with 9 bases of the junction left unmatched. CDR3 length: 14 amino acids. From germline, CDR1 is SNHLY and CDR2 FYNNEI. The CDR3 sequence is CASSGGTGSKEAFF. As DNA, the CDR3 is TGTGCCAGCAGTGGAGGGACAGGCAGTAAGGAAGCTTTCTTT.

On this clone: This may arise from a read error, as a much more abundant clone is one base away. This CDR3 is CASSVSYEQYF. In DNA, the CDR3 is TGTGCCAGCAGCGTCTCCTACGAGCAGTACTTC. V and J are TRBV11-2 and TRBJ2-7; D gene unclear. Looked up from germline, CDR1 is SGHAT and CDR2 is FQNNGV. V was trimmed by 5 bases and J by 0 bases, leaving 2 bases between them. The CDR3 loop spans 11 amino acids.

This clone appeared a few times. The identical CDR3 is also encoded by other nucleotide sequences in the sample. The chain is built from TRBV30 and TRBJ1-1; 8 bases match TRBD1. Germline CDR1 and CDR2: GTSNPN and SVGIG (reference sequence). CDR3 length: 13 amino acids. Losses at the gene ends were 5 bases for V and 0 bases for J; bases not matched to a gene: 2. CDR3 sequence (DNA): TGTGCCTGGGGACAGGGTATGAACACTGAAGCTTTCTTT. Residues: CAWGQGMNTEAFF.

The chain uses TRBV7-9 and TRBJ2-1; a weak D match, TRBD2 (6 bases). V shed 0 bases and J shed 8 bases, with 14 bases lying between them. This CDR3 contains 15 residues. Germline assignment: CDR1 SEHNR and CDR2 FQNEAQ (reference sequence). As DNA, the CDR3 is TGTGCCAGCAGCTTAGCGGATGCGGGATTGTATGAGCAGTTCTTC. Amino acid sequence: CASSLADAGLYEQFF.

The V call is TRBV27, the J call TRBJ2-7, with a weak D call TRBD1 (7 bases). CDR1 and CDR2 (germline): MNHEY, SMNVEV (reference sequence). Trimming cost V 8 bases and J 5 bases, with 22 bases left between them. The CDR3 covers 15 residues. The CDR3 DNA reads as TGTGCCAGCTCCCCTGGGGGAGGCCAGGGGGACGAGCAGTACTTC. This gives the protein CASSPGGGQGDEQYF.

This rearrangement joins TRBV11-1 to TRBJ1-1, with a weak D call TRBD1 (5 bases). Germline V CDR1 and CDR2: SGHAT, FQDESV (reference sequence). Trimming pared 4 bases from V and 5 bases from J, leaving 8 bases between. The CDR3 is 12 residues long. Here the CDR3 DNA reads TGTGCCAGCAGCTCGTGGGGGACTGAAGCTTTCTTT. Translation gives CASSSWGTEAFF.

The chain employs TRBV7-8 and TRBJ2-7; D may be TRBD1 (6 bases). The CDR3 has 13 amino acids. Germline assignment: CDR1 SGHVS and CDR2 FQNEAQ. The V end lost 6 bases, the J end lost 1 base, and 10 bases lay between the germline ends. Written as DNA, the CDR3 is TGTGCCAGCAGGGGACACCATTCCTACGAGCAGTACTTC. This translates into CASRGHHSYEQYF. The entire variable domain, with the rest obtained from reference TRBV7-8 and TRBJ2-7, is as follows: GAGVSQSPRYKVAKRGQDVALRCDPISGHVSLFWYQQALGQGPEFLTYFQNEAQLDKSGLPSDRFFAERPEGSVSTLKIQRTQQEDSAVYLCASRGHHSYEQYFGPGTRLTVT.

The V call is TRBV7-6, the J call TRBJ1-3, with no clear D. This CDR3 is built from 14 residues. V shed 1 base and J shed 2 bases, with 6 bases lying between them. Germline loops: CDR1 SGHVS, CDR2 FNYEAQ. The CDR3 spells CASSLVAPGNTIYF. CDR3 DNA sequence: TGTGCCAGCAGCTTAGTTGCCCCTGGAAACACCATATATTTT.

The chain employs TRBV19 and TRBJ1-1; D uncertain. The germline CDR1 and CDR2 sequences are LNHDA and SQIVND (reference sequence). The CDR3 sequence is 12 residues long. V lost 7 bases, J lost 7 bases, and 13 bases lay in between. The CDR3 loop reads CASTRSVFEAFF. In DNA, the CDR3 is TGTGCCAGTACCCGATCGGTCTTTGAAGCTTTCTTT.

The chain uses TRBV27 and TRBJ1-1; D ambiguous. Per the germline V gene, CDR1 is MNHEY and CDR2 is SMNVEV (reference sequence). The CDR3 extends over 14 amino acids. The V end was cut by 6 bases, the J end by 5 bases, with 16 bases between. The CDR3 is CASSDPGQGTEAFF. Written as DNA, the CDR3 is TGTGCCAGCAGCGACCCGGGCCAAGGGACTGAAGCTTTCTTT.